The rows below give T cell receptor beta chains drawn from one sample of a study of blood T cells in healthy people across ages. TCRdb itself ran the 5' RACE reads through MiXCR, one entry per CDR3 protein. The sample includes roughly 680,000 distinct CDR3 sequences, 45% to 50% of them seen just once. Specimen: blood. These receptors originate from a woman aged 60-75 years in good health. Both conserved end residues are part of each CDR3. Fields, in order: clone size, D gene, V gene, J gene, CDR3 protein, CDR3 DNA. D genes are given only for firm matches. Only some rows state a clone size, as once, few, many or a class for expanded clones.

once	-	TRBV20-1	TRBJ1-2	CSAPGPEGYGYTF	TGCAGTGCTCCAGGACCCGAGGGCTATGGCTACACCTTC
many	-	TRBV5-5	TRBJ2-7	CASSFWEREQYF	TGTGCCAGCAGCTTTTGGGAGCGGGAGCAGTACTTC
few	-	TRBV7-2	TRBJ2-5	CASRLGGQGGETQYF	TGTGCCAGCAGACTAGGCGGACAGGGAGGGGAGACCCAGTACTTC
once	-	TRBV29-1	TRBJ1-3	CSVGGLGGNTIYF	TGCAGCGTTGGGGGGCTTGGAGGAAACACCATATATTTT
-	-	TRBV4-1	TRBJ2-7	CASSPKRSLYEQYF	TGCGCCAGCAGCCCGAAGCGGTCCCTCTACGAGCAGTACTTC
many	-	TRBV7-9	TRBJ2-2	CASSLGSKRSGELFF	TGTGCCAGCAGCTTGGGGTCCAAACGTAGCGGGGAGCTGTTTTTT
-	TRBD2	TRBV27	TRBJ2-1	CASSRGTSGGLNEQFF	TGTGCCAGCAGTCGGGGGACTAGCGGGGGACTCAATGAGCAGTTCTTC
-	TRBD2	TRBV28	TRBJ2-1	CASTAQGLAGAEQFF	TGTGCCAGCACCGCCCAGGGGCTAGCGGGAGCCGAGCAGTTCTTC
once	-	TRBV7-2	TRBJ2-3	CASSWGGGDTQYF	TGTGCCAGCAGCTGGGGAGGAGGAGATACGCAGTATTTT
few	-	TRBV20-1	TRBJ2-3	CSARGSYGSTDTQYF	TGCAGTGCTAGAGGCAGTTATGGGAGCACAGATACGCAGTATTTT
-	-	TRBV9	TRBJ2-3	CASNPLSTDTQYF	TGTGCCAGCAACCCCTTAAGCACAGATACGCAGTATTTT
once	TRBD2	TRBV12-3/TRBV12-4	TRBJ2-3	CASKQNSGRARDTQYF	TGTGCCAGCAAACAAAATAGCGGGAGGGCGAGGGATACGCAGTATTTT
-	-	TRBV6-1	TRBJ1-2	CASRTTATNYGYTF	TGTGCCAGCAGGACGACAGCGACTAACTATGGCTACACCTTC
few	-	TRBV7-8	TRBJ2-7	CASRAQGLPSYEQYF	TGTGCCAGCAGAGCACAGGGCTTGCCCTCCTACGAGCAGTACTTC
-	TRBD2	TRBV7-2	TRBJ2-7	CASSKGTSGRPSSYNEQYF	TGTGCCAGCAGCAAAGGGACTAGCGGGAGACCCAGCTCCTACAATGAGCAGTACTTC
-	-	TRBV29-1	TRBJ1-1	CSVDSGRATEAFF	TGCAGCGTTGACTCTGGCAGGGCCACTGAAGCTTTCTTT
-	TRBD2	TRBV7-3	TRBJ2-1	CASSLSWGEGLNEQFF	TGTGCCAGCAGCTTAAGTTGGGGGGAGGGCCTCAATGAGCAGTTCTTC
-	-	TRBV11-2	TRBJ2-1	CASSADIRSYNEQFF	TGTGCCAGCAGCGCGGACATCAGGTCCTACAATGAGCAGTTCTTC
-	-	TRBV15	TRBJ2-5	CATSSLAGETQYF	TGTGCCACCAGCAGCCTGGCGGGAGAGACCCAGTACTTC
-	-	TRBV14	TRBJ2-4	CASSQAGDAIQYF	TGTGCCAGCAGCCAAGCCGGGGATGCCATTCAGTACTTC
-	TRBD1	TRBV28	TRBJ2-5	CACSDRGRETQYF	TGTGCCTGCAGCGATAGGGGGCGCGAGACCCAGTACTTC
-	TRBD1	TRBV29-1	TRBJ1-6	CSVVGDSVDSPLHF	TGCAGCGTTGTGGGGGACAGTGTTGATTCACCCCTCCACTTT
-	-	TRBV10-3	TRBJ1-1	CAIQEGHQAFF	TGTGCCATCCAAGAGGGGCACCAAGCTTTCTTT